This T cell receptor beta chain was sequenced during a study of cytomegalovirus exposure and HLA in healthy donors (TCRdb year 2017). With regard to the full study: In an earlier analysis of fewer than 750 of the donors, about 270 Gb of sequence data and about 110 million unique TCR beta sequences from roughly 180 million T cells were reported. A handful of DR-DQ haplotypes were treated as single units for association and clustering because of strong linkage in the cohort. The study was designed to test whether signatures of past pathogen exposure could be identified by cataloging public T cell receptors. To predict cytomegalovirus infection status, the study brought together high-throughput TCR immunosequencing, statistical association of individual TCRs with disease status, and machine learning. To study patterns of TCR occurrence, a later analysis re-analyzed previously published TCR beta repertoires from around 660 donors and added high-resolution HLA genotyping. Among the 398 genotyped donors, approximately 77% belonged to the genetic ancestry cluster associated with self-reported Caucasian donors. The T cell repertoires of several hundred subjects were profiled by immunosequencing and related to cytomegalovirus serostatus. Donor age, sex, ethnicity and CMV serostatus were compiled alongside the repertoire data. A separate validation cohort of approximately 130 different subjects was used in addition to the 666-subject first cohort. In the later analysis, no new phenotypic data were used to find candidate immune exposures; instead, reliance was placed on TCR beta sequences and their occurrence across donors. All discovery cohort repertoires had been generated on a single sequencing platform. Class I and class II HLA loci were covered by the typing at four-digit resolution. In an earlier analysis of roughly 600 of the donors, high-throughput TCR beta sequencing was used to judge whether each TCR beta V gene segment behaved as functional or pseudogenic. An early release that covered approximately 600 HLA-typed donors contained about 300 gigabases of sequencing data and about 93 million unique TCR sequences. Among some 410 genotyped donors of the cohort, an average of roughly 230,000 unique TCR beta nucleotide sequences was sequenced per donor, of which about 18% were non-productive. A later genetic analysis took genome-wide SNP genotypes for about 55% of the 666 donors and used that subset as a discovery cohort. The number of typed donors differed by locus: about 620-640 for A, B, C, DRB1 and DQB1; some 500 for DQA1; approximately 600 for DPA1; and around 450 for DPB1. Here is what the overall study found, with its caveats: Compared with the roughly 700-donor mean, donors in an Asian-associated ancestry cluster had fewer N-insertions in productive TCRs, according to a later genetic analysis. A cluster of highly shared sequence variants was judged likely to represent a technical artifact of the sequencing pipeline. In an earlier analysis of about 600 of the donors, most TCR beta V segments appeared in productive rearrangements about 87% or about 30% of the time, broadly matching IMGT annotations. Specific HLA alleles were associated with some 15,000 TCR beta sequences at a false discovery rate of 0.05 in a later analysis. The only immune exposure information available for the cohort was CMV serostatus. Three of the identified cytomegalovirus-associated TCR beta chains were confirmed in vitro to be specific for cytomegalovirus antigens. A further reported finding was that TCR beta sequences accurately predicted the HLA-A and HLA-B alleles for most subjects in the first cohort. In a later analysis, the rate of TCR association differed among HLA loci, with DRB1 alleles having the most associated TCRs and HLA-C alleles having the fewest. Most TCR sequences were seen in very few donors, while some public TCRs were found in many individuals. In a later analysis, HLA-associated TCR beta chains were found to be more clonally expanded and to have lower generation probabilities than equally common non-associated chains. The 87-base-pair reads could not distinguish some IMGT-functional V segments, including TRBV6-2 and TRBV6-3, so those segments were excluded. Because HLA typing was missing for some donors at each locus, association tests included only the typed subset. Only TCR beta chains were sequenced in this cohort, and the absence of alpha or paired-chain data limited detectable features. The authors suggested that the approach could potentially be generalized to other disease states and immunological phenotypes. V-gene and J-gene trimming of TCR beta chains was associated with a missense DCLRE1C variant in a later genetic analysis, and the association was replicated in an independent cohort. A later analysis reported that several top co-occurrence clusters appeared linked to parvovirus B19, influenza, CMV and Epstein-Barr virus. A total of fewer than 200 TCR beta chains were listed by the study as associated with cytomegalovirus. In a later analysis, most CMV-associated TCR beta chains were found to appear HLA-restricted, with HLA associations seemingly driven largely by CMV exposure. Because counts were too low, 15 to 20 rarely observed V segments, including chromosome 9 orphons, were left out of the earlier analysis of about 620 of the donors. Linkage disequilibrium might explain the correlated functional status among segregating V segments, but an unknown experimental factor could not be excluded. When HLA alleles, especially DR and DQ, strongly co-occurred, attributing TCR associations to individual alleles was difficult. Roughly uniform sequencing depth across donors was assumed in presence/absence analyses, although this assumption may not hold. In both the original and validation cohorts, the classifier was reported to diagnose cytomegalovirus status with high specificity and sensitivity.

The cohort was made up of under 800 healthy bone marrow donors. At the time of sampling, every cohort member was nominally healthy, though immune exposures that went unrecorded were likely present. The donor was CMV seronegative and was included in the group of hundreds of seronegative cohort members. Each donor provided a peripheral blood sample, and peripheral blood mononuclear cells were used for TCR beta sequencing. Genomic DNA was extracted from the blood cell samples with the Qiagen DNeasy Blood Extraction Kit. To prepare the library, the immunoSEQ multiplex PCR assay was applied. For the multiplex PCR, a mixture combining 60 forward primers for TCR Vbeta segments and 13 reverse primers for TCR Jbeta segments was used. A multiplex PCR assay on genomic DNA amplified the CDR3 region of rearranged TCR beta genes. Amplified TCR beta libraries were sequenced as 87-base-pair reads on the Illumina HiSeq System. Processing in the source paper ran as follows. A later analysis counted tens of millions of unique TCR beta chains across the approximately 700 repertoires, and 9.5 million to 11 million of these chains were shared by at least two donors. Raw reads were error-corrected and collapsed into unique sequences by a nearest-neighbor algorithm in which closely related sequences were merged to remove PCR and sequencing errors. CDR3 sequences were aligned to IMGT reference sequences to assign V, D and J gene segments. Each retained sequence needed at least a six-nucleotide match to both a V gene segment and a J gene segment. A rearrangement counted as productive if the CDR3 had no stop codons and remained in frame with V and J, and every other rearrangement counted as non-productive. CDR3 was defined according to IMGT convention as the region running from the second conserved V-encoded cysteine to the conserved J-encoded phenylalanine. Sequences without an unambiguous match to a single V gene segment were excluded from the earlier analysis of 450 to 650 of the donors. In an earlier analysis of several hundred of the donors, a V segment was called functional when productive rearrangements were above 56.7%, and segregating when the standard deviation between donors exceeded 5%. To diagnose cytomegalovirus status from the catalog of TCR beta chain sequences, a statistical classification framework was built. V and J gene assignment, in a later analysis, came from comparing TCR nucleotide sequences with IMGT/GENE-DB human TR gene sequences. A later analysis assigned CDR3 sequences and most-parsimonious VDJ recombination scenarios with the TCRdist pipeline. In a later analysis, every TCR beta chain was defined by the combination of its CDR3 amino acid sequence and its V-gene family, and reads without a unique V-gene family were dropped. To address suspected cross-contamination and a sequencing artifact, a later analysis removed 592 highly shared, low-generation-probability nucleotide sequences. In a later analysis, a clonal expansion index was calculated for each public chain from normalized within-repertoire ranks of inferred template counts. A later analysis computed generation probabilities with a VDJ recombination model fitted to out-of-frame rearrangements, and checked the results against IGoR. Hypergeometric tests were used in a later analysis to score TCR-TCR, TCR-HLA and TCR-CMV co-occurrence, with a repertoire-size bias correction applied to the TCR pairs. A later analysis estimated false discovery rates by permuting HLA or CMV assignments 20 times. In a later analysis, co-occurring TCRs were grouped with DBSCAN, and TCRdist sequence similarity was added when clustering was performed within HLA-allele-positive subsets. For co-occurrence clustering, repertoires with fewer than 30,000 or more than 120,000 public chains were excluded, along with roughly five repertoires with anomalous nucleotide sharing. TCRdb provides this immuneACCESS table in a form limited to in-frame rearrangements. Some clones are lacking; in checked studies, under half of them reflect an unresolved V gene, and why the rest are absent is not known. That table supplies the V and J calls and clone size; D and trimming were determined from the DNA. This sample is represented by some 160,000 clones; about 78% of them were singletons. The ten largest clones take up 2% to 2.5% of the sample.

Via the germline V gene, CDR1 is SGHTS and CDR2 YDEGEE. Trimming costs V 0 bases and J 0 bases, and their ends lie 10 bases apart. Measured from the cysteine to the phenylalanine, the CDR3 is 16 residues long. The retained sequence is limited to the CDR3, 48 bases, with the frame set at the first base. Comments on this clone: Its specific antigen is unknown. Base qualities were left out, and no much larger clone turns up one base away.

Recombination connected TRBV5-8 to TRBJ1-3; no D gene call is confident. Sequencing input: PBMCs. This receptor was identified in a man aged 55 to 70 in good health and CMV-seronegative. The DNA reads as follows: TGTGCCAGCAGCTTGGAAGGTTCAGGCTCTGGAAACACCATATATTTT. It codes for CASSLEGSGSGNTIYF.